This is a list of T cell receptor beta chains from one sample in a study of OX40 agonist ivuxolimab in advanced cancers. Profiled with immunoSEQ multiplex PCR; TCRdb holds only in-frame clones, not every one. Of 40,000 to 45,000 clones in the sample, roughly 90% were seen once. Sample: CD4+ or CD8+ T cells sorted from blood, taken in a trial of the OX40 agonist ivuxolimab. The receptor set was obtained from an adult with an advanced solid tumor such as melanoma, head and neck, liver or kidney cancer. CDR3s include the opening cysteine and the closing phenylalanine or tryptophan. Fields, in order: D gene, clone size, V gene, J gene, CDR3 protein, CDR3 DNA. A D gene is named only where the DNA matches it firmly. Size is omitted from some rows. Given values are once, few, many or a class for expanded clones.

>TRBD1|-|TRBV28|TRBJ1-1
CASRPGQGASTEAFF
TGTGCCAGCAGACCGGGACAGGGGGCGAGCACTGAAGCTTTCTTT
>-|-|TRBV2|TRBJ2-5
CASSEAWTAQETQYF
TGTGCCAGCAGTGAAGCCTGGACAGCACAAGAGACCCAGTACTTC
>-|-|TRBV5-6|TRBJ1-2
CASSLVLMNGYTF
TGTGCCAGCAGCTTGGTACTCATGAATGGCTACACCTTC
>-|-|TRBV2|TRBJ2-6
CASGRRPGANVLTF
TGTGCCAGCGGACGGAGACCTGGGGCCAACGTCCTGACTTTC
>TRBD1|-|TRBV7-9|TRBJ2-1
CASSLGQGKMNEQFF
TGTGCCAGCAGCCTGGGACAGGGGAAAATGAATGAGCAGTTCTTC
>-|-|TRBV15|TRBJ1-1
CATSRTGNTEAFF
TGTGCCACCAGCAGGACAGGGAACACTGAAGCTTTCTTT
>TRBD1|-|TRBV11-1|TRBJ2-1
CASSVGTGGVGNEQFF
TGTGCCAGCAGCGTCGGGACAGGGGGCGTAGGTAATGAGCAGTTCTTC
>-|few|TRBV6-1|TRBJ1-5
CASSMGSNQPQHF
TGTGCCAGTTCAATGGGAAGCAATCAGCCCCAGCATTTT
>TRBD1|-|TRBV10-3|TRBJ2-2
CAISDPDRGSTGELFF
TGTGCCATCAGTGACCCGGACAGGGGATCCACCGGGGAGCTGTTTTTT
>-|-|TRBV2|TRBJ2-2
CASTSRTANTGELFF
TGTGCCAGCACATCTAGGACAGCCAACACCGGGGAGCTGTTTTTT
>TRBD1|-|TRBV4-1|TRBJ1-3
CASSQERGLGGNTIYF
TGCGCCAGCAGCCAAGAAAGGGGGCTAGGTGGAAACACCATATATTTT
>-|-|TRBV6-7|TRBJ2-7
CASSIYEQYF
TGTGCCAGCAGCATATACGAGCAGTACTTC
>TRBD1|-|TRBV4-1|TRBJ2-1
CASSPDRGHPYNEQFF
TGCGCCAGCAGCCCGGACAGGGGGCACCCCTACAATGAGCAGTTCTTC
>-|-|TRBV19|TRBJ1-1
CASSRDGSMNTEAFF
TGTGCCAGTTCTAGGGACGGGTCCATGAACACTGAAGCTTTCTTT
>TRBD2|-|TRBV6-1|TRBJ2-4
CASHPGGTKNIQYF
TGTGCCAGCCATCCGGGAGGGACCAAAAACATTCAGTACTTC
>-|-|TRBV6-5|TRBJ2-1
CASSYSPPWGDNEQFF
TGTGCCAGCAGTTACTCGCCCCCGTGGGGCGACAATGAGCAGTTCTTC
>-|few|TRBV11-3|TRBJ1-1
CASSLLGETEAFF
TGTGCCAGCAGCCTGCTGGGGGAGACTGAAGCTTTCTTT
>TRBD1|few|TRBV6-6|TRBJ2-2
CASSATGGSGELFF
TGTGCCAGCAGTGCGACAGGGGGAAGCGGGGAGCTGTTTTTT
>-|-|TRBV6-5|TRBJ1-5
CASRAVNGNQPQHF
TGTGCCAGCAGGGCAGTAAATGGCAATCAGCCCCAGCATTTT
>-|once|TRBV29-1|TRBJ2-7
CSVEGSSTGYEQYF
TGCAGCGTTGAAGGGTCTAGCACAGGGTACGAGCAGTACTTC
>-|few|TRBV2|TRBJ1-2
CASSDRQNYGYTF
TGTGCCAGCAGCGATCGACAGAACTATGGCTACACCTTC
>-|-|TRBV10-2|TRBJ2-7
CASSEGFPSYEQYF
TGCGCCAGCAGTGAAGGATTTCCGTCCTACGAGCAGTACTTC
>TRBD1|-|TRBV7-2|TRBJ2-7
CASSPGGGISSYEQYF
TGTGCCAGCAGCCCAGGGGGCGGAATCAGCTCCTACGAGCAGTACTTC
>-|-|TRBV27|TRBJ2-1
CASSLQRERPHEQFF
TGTGCCAGCAGTTTACAACGGGAGCGTCCCCATGAGCAGTTCTTC
>-|-|TRBV19|TRBJ1-5
CASSIRGGSQPQHF
TGTGCCAGTAGTATAAGGGGAGGGAGTCAGCCCCAGCATTTT
>TRBD1|-|TRBV6-5|TRBJ2-3
CASSFRQGSTDTQYF
TGTGCCAGCAGTTTCAGACAGGGAAGCACAGATACGCAGTATTTT
>-|-|TRBV6-1|TRBJ2-7
CASSGGPTIPYEQYF
TGTGCCAGCAGTGGAGGACCGACGATTCCCTACGAGCAGTACTTC
>-|-|TRBV7-5|TRBJ1-1
CASSLRTVNTEAFF
TGTGCCAGCAGCTTGAGGACAGTGAACACTGAAGCTTTCTTT
>TRBD2|-|TRBV4-1|TRBJ2-7
CASSPTSASYEQYF
TGCGCCAGCAGCCCTACTAGCGCATCTTACGAGCAGTACTTC
>-|-|TRBV5-4|TRBJ2-7
CASSLTSYEQYF
TGTGCCAGCAGCCTTACATCCTACGAGCAGTACTTC
>TRBD2|large|TRBV7-9|TRBJ2-3
CASSSGLAGVADTQYF
TGTGCCAGCAGCTCGGGACTAGCGGGAGTTGCAGATACGCAGTATTTT
>TRBD1|-|TRBV11-2|TRBJ1-4
CASRDRGEKLFF
TGTGCCTCACGGGACAGAGGGGAAAAACTGTTTTTT
>-|-|TRBV5-4|TRBJ2-2
CASNLAGNTGELFF
TGTGCCAGCAATTTGGCGGGGAACACCGGGGAGCTGTTTTTT
>TRBD1|-|TRBV5-6|TRBJ1-2
CASSSGQSYGYTF
TGTGCCAGCAGCTCGGGACAGAGCTATGGCTACACCTTC
>TRBD2|-|TRBV11-2|TRBJ2-1
CASMVSGRVRNEQFF
TGTGCCAGCATGGTTAGCGGGAGGGTACGCAATGAGCAGTTCTTC
>-|-|TRBV12-2|TRBJ2-3
CASRSRLAVSDTQYF
TGTGCAAGTCGCTCAAGACTAGCGGTGTCAGATACGCAGTATTTT
>TRBD2|-|TRBV28|TRBJ2-7
CASSRGTSGTYEQYF
TGTGCCAGCAGCCGCGGGACTAGCGGGACCTACGAGCAGTACTTC
>-|-|TRBV21-1|TRBJ1-1
CASSKEFYRTGNTEAFF
TGTGCCAGCAGCAAAGAGTTTTATAGGACAGGCAACACTGAAGCTTTCTTT
>-|-|TRBV7-3|TRBJ1-1
CASRLRPGYTEAFF
TGTGCCAGCAGGCTGAGGCCAGGATACACTGAAGCTTTCTTT
>-|-|TRBV28|TRBJ1-2
CASWSGANYGYTF
TGTGCCAGCTGGTCAGGGGCGAACTATGGCTACACCTTC
>-|-|TRBV5-5|TRBJ2-7
CASSLNGPYEQYF
TGTGCCAGCAGCTTGAACGGCCCCTACGAGCAGTACTTC
>-|-|TRBV19|TRBJ2-3
CASSIFRAGDTQYF
TGTGCCAGTAGTATCTTTCGGGCGGGGGATACGCAGTATTTT
>TRBD1|-|TRBV6-6|TRBJ1-2
CASQNRGRNYGYTF
TGTGCCAGCCAAAACAGGGGGCGAAACTATGGCTACACCTTC
>TRBD1|-|TRBV27|TRBJ2-7
CASRGRGRLGAFYEQYF
TGTGCCAGCAGGGGCAGGGGGCGACTCGGGGCCTTCTACGAGCAGTACTTC
>TRBD2|-|TRBV15|TRBJ2-7
CATTKTSGSYEQYF
TGTGCCACCACCAAGACTAGCGGGAGTTACGAGCAGTACTTC
>-|-|TRBV6-5|TRBJ2-7
CATQGGTYEQYF
TGTGCCACACAGGGGGGGACCTACGAGCAGTACTTC